The 5 T cell receptor beta chains below come from one sample, sequenced in a study of cytomegalovirus exposure and HLA in healthy donors. PCR amplification relied on 60 Vbeta primers (plus 13 Jbeta primers). Data came from immunoSEQ multiplex PCR; TCRdb stores just in-frame clones and leaves some out. In the table there are roughly 200,000 clones, around 84% of which are singletons. Sequencing was performed on PBMCs. These TCRs come from a man in his forties or fifties in good health and CMV-seropositive.

The rearrangement joins TRBV4-2 to TRBJ2-1; 9 bases align to TRBD2. Germline loops: CDR1 LGHNA, CDR2 YNFKEQ. V lost 0 bases, J lost 4 bases, and 7 bases stayed unmatched. The CDR3 has 17 amino acids. CDR3 DNA: TGTGCCAGCAGCCAAGAAAGTATGGCGGGGGGGTACAATGAGCAGTTCTTC. Residues: CASSQESMAGGYNEQFF.

This rearrangement joins TRBV6-6 to TRBJ1-6; possible D gene TRBD1, 5 bases. This CDR3 comprises 16 residues. V was cut by 0 bases and J by 5 bases, with 11 bases left in between. CDR1 and CDR2 (germline): MNHNY, SVGAGI (reference sequence). CDR3 sequence: CASSYSQGLDNSPLHF. The CDR3 nucleotides are TGTGCCAGCAGTTACTCGCAGGGATTGGATAATTCACCCCTCCACTTT.

The V call is TRBV6-1, the J call TRBJ1-1; TRBD1 matches 7 bases. V gave up 6 bases and J gave up 4 bases; unmatched junction bases: 11. In germline, CDR1 is MNHNS, CDR2 SASEGT. There are 15 residues in the CDR3. CDR3 in DNA: TGTGCCAGCAGGAAAACCCGGGACAGTTCCACTGAAGCTTTCTTT. This encodes CASRKTRDSSTEAFF.

The chain has TRBV6-5 and TRBJ2-7; 8 nucleotides match TRBD1. CDR1 MNHEY and CDR2 SVGAGI come from the germline V gene. Germline trimming cut 1 base from V and 1 base from J; bases unmatched to any gene: 3. The CDR3 sequence is 15 residues long. CDR3 nucleotide sequence: TGTGCCAGCAGTTACTGGACAGGGCCGTCCTACGAGCAGTACTTC. It encodes CASSYWTGPSYEQYF.

The rearrangement links TRBV28 to TRBJ2-1, with a possible D match to TRBD1 (5 bases). CDR3 length: 13 amino acids. The germline V gene encodes CDR1 MDHEN and CDR2 SYDVKM. With 7 bases removed from V and 4 bases from J, the gap between germline ends came to 11 bases. CDR3 coding DNA: TGTGCCAGCAAACAACAGGTGTACAATGAGCAGTTCTTC. It translates to CASKQQVYNEQFF.